This T cell receptor (beta chain) derives from a study of T cell responses to AZD1222 COVID-19 vaccine. Only in-frame clones appear in the TCRdb table, and some are missing; sequencing was by immunoSEQ multiplex PCR. The table records approximately 110,000 clones, 75% to 90% of them present only once. General study results and limits: The reported proportion of spike-specific TCRs targeting unmutated variant regions was nearly half.

This CDR3 comprises 16 residues. Trimming left V 3 bases short and J 5 bases short, with 17 bases between. Germline CDR1 and CDR2: LNHNV and YYDKDF (reference sequence). This clone is a singleton in its sample. The target antigen is unknown. This chain links TRBV15 with TRBJ2-1; possibly TRBD1 for D (5 bases). Sequenced here: peripheral blood, sampled 28 days after the second AZD1222 dose. This TCR came from an adult who received the AZD1222 COVID-19 vaccine. The CDR3 nucleotides are TGTGCCACCAGCAGGTCCCCCCGACAGAGAGACAATGAGCAGTTCTTC. Residues: CATSRSPRQRDNEQFF.